The 31 T cell receptor beta chains presented below share a single source sample, sequenced in a study of OX40 agonist ivuxolimab in advanced cancers. The method was immunoSEQ multiplex PCR; TCRdb's version includes in-frame clones alone and lacks a portion of them. The sample holds about 83,000 clones; more than 80% are singletons and the top ten take roughly 8.9%. Source: CD4+ or CD8+ T cells sorted from blood, taken in a trial of the OX40 agonist ivuxolimab. The receptors stem from an adult with an advanced solid tumor such as melanoma, head and neck, liver or kidney cancer.

This chain connects TRBV28 to TRBJ2-7; TRBD2 is a possible D gene (5 bases). Germline CDR1 is MDHEN and CDR2 is SYDVKM. Trimming pared 4 bases from V and 2 bases from J, leaving 24 bases between. This CDR3 is 18 amino acids long. CDR3 DNA sequence: TGTGCCAGCAGTTCCCCACTAAGTGGCACGGGGTTAGCCTACGAGCAGTACTTC. Protein product: CASSSPLSGTGLAYEQYF.

The rearrangement uses TRBV15 and TRBJ2-7, with TRBD2 matching 14 bases. V lost 6 bases, J lost 3 bases, and 7 bases stayed unmatched. This CDR3 is built from 16 residues. In germline, CDR1 is LNHNV, CDR2 YYDKDF (reference sequence). The CDR3 nucleotides read TGTGCCACCAGTAGGACTAGCGGGAGGATCATCTACGAGCAGTACGTC. It is translated as CATSRTSGRIIYEQYV.

This chain's CDR3 is CASSVGGTNQPQHF. CDR3 coding DNA: TGTGCCAGCAGCGTAGGGGGGACGAATCAGCCCCAGCATTTT. The V and J genes are TRBV9 and TRBJ1-5, with D possibly TRBD1 on 5 matching bases. The CDR3 has 14 residues. V lost 0 bases and J lost 4, with 8 bases in between. Germline CDR1 is SGDLS and CDR2 is YYNGEE.

The table lists this clone with a count of one. This chain uses TRBV4-2 with TRBJ1-3; D remains ambiguous. The CDR3 spans 16 residues. Deletions cut 1 base from V and 1 base from J, with 11 bases between. The V gene's germline CDR1 is LGHNA and CDR2 YNFKEQ. The CDR3 sequence: CASSQGPLGSGNTIYF. The CDR3 DNA sequence: TGTGCCAGCAGCCAAGGACCCCTGGGGTCTGGAAACACCATATATTTT.

The chain employs TRBV28 and TRBJ1-5, with 8 bases aligning to TRBD1. The CDR3 is 16 residues long. Trimming took 6 bases from V and 6 from J; bases not matched to a gene: 13. Germline V gives CDR1 MDHEN, CDR2 SYDVKM. The CDR3 sequence: CASSHRGQGLSQPQHF. As DNA, the CDR3 is TGTGCCAGCAGCCACCGCGGACAGGGCTTAAGTCAGCCCCAGCATTTT. Variable domain in full (rest from reference TRBV28 and TRBJ1-5): DVKVTQSSRYLVKRTGEKVFLECVQDMDHENMFWYRQDPGLGLRLIYFSYDVKMKEKGDIPEGYSVSREKKERFSLILESASTNQTSMYLCASSHRGQGLSQPQHFGDGTRLSIL.

The V call is TRBV4-1, the J call TRBJ1-5; no clear D. Trimming removed 0 bases from V and 4 bases from J, with 4 bases in between. Germline values: CDR1 MGHRA, CDR2 YSYEKL. This CDR3 has 13 residues. The CDR3, as DNA: TGCGCCAGCAGCCAAGAGGCAAATCAGCCCCAGCATTTT. It codes for CASSQEANQPQHF.

The chain uses TRBV19 and TRBJ1-1; D gene uncertain. V gave up 2 bases and J gave up 5 bases, with 15 bases separating them. CDR3 length equals 15 residues. Germline V CDR1 and CDR2: LNHDA, SQIVND (reference sequence). This chain's CDR3 is CASSISRGQRTEAFF. In nucleotides, the CDR3 is TGTGCCAGTAGTATATCCCGAGGGCAGCGGACTGAAGCTTTCTTT.

The J gene is TRBJ2-7, the V gene TRBV6-5; D might be TRBD2 (6 bases). CDR3 size: 14 residues. The germline CDR1 and CDR2 sequences are MNHEY and SVGAGI. V lost 2 bases and J lost 0, with 8 bases in between. CDR3 DNA: TGTGCCAGCAGTTACGCGGGGAGCTCCTACGAGCAGTACTTC. Translated, it gives CASSYAGSSYEQYF.

In the case of this clone: The identical CDR3 is also encoded by other nucleotide sequences in the sample. CDR3 bases: TGTGCCAGCAGTTACGGCCTAGCGAATGAGCAGTTCTTC. Translated: CASSYGLANEQFF. The chain couples TRBV6-5 to TRBJ2-1; tentative D call: TRBD2 (6 bases). Trimming pared 2 bases from V and 7 bases from J, leaving 9 bases between. The CDR3 is 13 residues long. CDR1 is MNHEY and CDR2 is SVGAGI in the germline V gene.

The chain couples TRBV19 to TRBJ2-7; the match to TRBD1 covers 8 bases. Germline assignment: CDR1 LNHDA and CDR2 SQIVND (reference sequence). Trimming cost V 4 bases and J 5 bases; bases outside gene matches: 7. This CDR3 has 14 amino acids. DNA of the CDR3: TGTGCCAGTAGTACCAGGACAGGGTTCCACGAGCAGTACGTC. Its protein is CASSTRTGFHEQYV.

This clone has a single count. This sequence joins TRBV19 and TRBJ2-2; 10 bases fit TRBD2. CDR3 size: 16 residues. The V segment lost 3 bases and the J segment 4 bases; nucleotides outside the gene matches: 5. Per germline, CDR1 LNHDA and CDR2 SQIVND (reference sequence). This chain's CDR3 is CASSIGAGGATGELFF. The CDR3, as DNA: TGTGCCAGTAGTATCGGAGCGGGAGGGGCCACCGGGGAGCTGTTTTTT.

The V gene is TRBV27, the J gene TRBJ1-2; 7 nucleotides line up with TRBD1. Trimming took 1 base from V and 4 from J; bases not matched to a gene: 3. The CDR3 extends over 14 amino acids. The germline gives CDR1 MNHEY, CDR2 SMNVEV (reference sequence). CDR3 DNA sequence: TGTGCCAGCAGTTTATTTGCAGGGGGCTATGGCTACACCTTC. Its translation is CASSLFAGGYGYTF.

The count of this clone is one. The chain is built from TRBV9 and TRBJ1-1; possibly TRBD1 for D (5 bases). This CDR3 is built from 13 residues. Trimming pared 6 bases from V and 4 bases from J, leaving 13 bases between. Germline V CDR1 and CDR2: SGDLS, YYNGEE. The DNA for the CDR3 is TGTGCCAGCACCCCGGGCGGGGGCACTGAAGCTTTCTTT. Protein: CASTPGGGTEAFF.

The V gene is TRBV15, the J gene TRBJ2-3; D might be TRBD1 or TRBD2, each matching 6 bases. CDR1 and CDR2 (germline): LNHNV, YYDKDF (reference sequence). The length of the CDR3 is 13 residues. V gave up 9 bases and J gave up 0 bases, with 10 bases separating them. The CDR3 region has the DNA TGTGCCACTCTAGGGGGGAGCACAGATACGCAGTATTTT. It translates to CATLGGSTDTQYF.

The chain couples TRBV19 to TRBJ1-5; weak D call: TRBD1 (5 bases). The CDR3 is made up of 13 amino acids. V shed 5 bases and J shed 9 bases, with 14 bases lying between them. Per the germline V gene, CDR1 is LNHDA and CDR2 is SQIVND (reference sequence). DNA of the CDR3: TGTGCCAGTAGTCCTCACGGGGGGGGGCCCCAGCATTTT. Residues: CASSPHGGGPQHF.

The rearrangement links TRBV2 to TRBJ1-1, with D perhaps matching TRBD1 (6 bases). The length of the CDR3 is 14 residues. Germline CDR1 SNHLY, CDR2 FYNNEI. Trimming left V 3 bases short and J 4 bases short, with 12 bases between. This CDR3 is CASSDRGPSTEAFF. DNA for the CDR3: TGTGCCAGCAGTGATCGGGGGCCGAGCACTGAAGCTTTCTTT.

The rearrangement uses TRBV9 and TRBJ1-5, with D possibly matching TRBD1 (5 bases). V lost 0 bases and J 6 bases, leaving 10 bases between the germline ends. The CDR3 is 14 residues long. In germline, CDR1 is SGDLS, CDR2 YYNGEE. CDR3 coding DNA: TGTGCCAGCAGCGTAGCGGGGGGGTCTCAGCCCCAGCATTTT. This gives the protein CASSVAGGSQPQHF.

The J gene is TRBJ2-1, the V gene TRBV7-8; tentative D call: TRBD2 (6 bases). Germline CDR1 is SGHVS and CDR2 is FQNEAQ. V lost 2 bases, J lost 4 bases, and 12 bases lay in between. This CDR3 is 15 amino acids long. CDR3 coding DNA: TGTGCCAGCAGCTTAATGCGGGGTTCTTACAATGAGCAGTTCTTC. The encoded protein is CASSLMRGSYNEQFF.

The chain has TRBV30 and TRBJ1-5; D unresolved. V was trimmed by 3 bases and J by 7 bases, leaving 16 bases between them. CDR3 length: 14 residues. In germline, CDR1 is GTSNPN, CDR2 SVGIG (reference sequence). CDR3 protein: CAWRGPSVFQPQHF. CDR3 bases: TGTGCCTGGAGGGGCCCGTCTGTTTTCCAGCCCCAGCATTTT.

The rearrangement joins TRBV5-6 to TRBJ1-1, with TRBD1 matching over 7 bases. V trimming: 4 bases; J trimming: 9 bases; junction bases outside the gene matches: 12. Germline V gene data show CDR1 as SGHDT and CDR2 as YYEEEE. There are 14 residues in the CDR3. In DNA form, the CDR3 reads TGTGCCAGCAGCCAGGGGGGAGTAGGCAGACAAGCTTTCTTT. Protein sequence: CASSQGGVGRQAFF.

The V and J genes are TRBV5-4 and TRBJ2-1; maybe TRBD2 (6 bases). Trimming removed 4 bases from V and 1 base from J, with 15 bases in between. Per the germline V gene, CDR1 is SGHNT and CDR2 is YYREEE (reference sequence). This CDR3 is built from 16 residues. The CDR3 DNA follows: TGTGCCAGCAGCCATGGGGGGTGGGAGTCCTACAATGAGCAGTTCTTC. Protein: CASSHGGWESYNEQFF.

This clone came up once. This sequence joins TRBV2 and TRBJ1-2; D uncertain. This CDR3 region has 14 residues. Trimming took off 1 base at V and 3 bases at J, with 9 bases between the two ends. Germline V gene data show CDR1 as SNHLY and CDR2 as FYNNEI. CDR3 sequence (DNA): TGTGCCAGCAGTGAAGTACCGAGTTACTATGGCTACACCTTC. This gives the protein CASSEVPSYYGYTF. The full variable domain, with the rest looked up from reference TRBV2 and TRBJ1-2, is EPEVTQTPSHQVTQMGQEVILRCVPISNHLYFYWYRQILGQKVEFLVSFYNNEISEKSEIFDDQFSVERPDGSNFTLKIRSTKLEDSAMYFCASSEVPSYYGYTFGSGTRLTVV.

This chain links TRBV5-8 with TRBJ2-3; unclear D gene. V was shortened by 3 bases and J by 0 bases, with 5 bases between the two germline ends. This CDR3 is 13 amino acids long. CDR1 and CDR2 from the germline V gene are SGHTS and YDEGEE. The CDR3 nucleotides are TGTGCCAGCAGCTGGTCTAGCACAGATACGCAGTATTTT. Translated: CASSWSSTDTQYF.

This sequence joins TRBV6-5 and TRBJ2-7, with D unclear. This CDR3 is built from 13 residues. Trimming took off 5 bases at V and 3 bases at J, with 11 bases between the two ends. Germline lookup yields CDR1 MNHEY and CDR2 SVGAGI. The CDR3 bases are TGTGCCAGCAGTCTGTCTTCGGGCTACGAGCAGTACTTC. It translates to CASSLSSGYEQYF.

The chain links TRBV5-6 to TRBJ2-3; TRBD1 agrees at 10 bases. V shed 4 bases, J shed 4 bases, and the junction held 9 bases outside the gene matches. The CDR3 is made up of 16 amino acids. From germline, CDR1 is SGHDT and CDR2 YYEEEE. DNA of the CDR3: TGTGCCAGCAGCACAACCGGGACAGGGGTAGCAGATACGCAGTATTTT. The encoded protein is CASSTTGTGVADTQYF.

This clone appeared a few times. The chain links TRBV4-1 to TRBJ1-5, with D perhaps matching TRBD1 (5 bases). In germline, CDR1 is MGHRA, CDR2 YSYEKL. V was pared by 0 bases and J by 0 bases, with 6 bases between. The CDR3 has 15 residues. In nucleotides, the CDR3 is TGCGCCAGCAGCCAAGACAGGGCTAGCAATCAGCCCCAGCATTTT. Translation: CASSQDRASNQPQHF.

The chain joins TRBV5-1 to TRBJ2-6, with D possibly matching TRBD2 (6 bases). The germline V gene encodes CDR1 SGHRS and CDR2 YFSETQ. Trimming removed 5 bases from V and 0 bases from J, with 21 bases in between. CDR3 length: 19 amino acids. This chain's CDR3 is CASRLGWGVILSGANVLTF. The DNA of the CDR3 is TGCGCCAGCAGACTCGGATGGGGGGTTATTCTCTCTGGGGCCAACGTCCTGACTTTC.

This chain uses TRBV28 with TRBJ1-2; D is ambiguous. V shed 7 bases and J shed 3 bases, with 15 bases lying between them. The CDR3 has 14 amino acids. The germline V gene has CDR1 MDHEN and CDR2 SYDVKM. Here the CDR3 DNA reads TGTGCCAGCACCCAGGACGGCGGCTACTATGGCTACACCTTC. It encodes CASTQDGGYYGYTF.

In nucleotides, the CDR3 is TGCGCCAGCAGCCTCGGACTAGATTCAGGACCAGATACGCAGTATTTT. Its translation is CASSLGLDSGPDTQYF. The chain recombines TRBV4-3 with TRBJ2-3, with TRBD2 matching 7 bases. V dropped 4 bases and J dropped 4; count of bases not matched to a gene: 11. The CDR3 totals 16 residues. Germline CDR1 is LGHNA and CDR2 is YSLEER.

The rearrangement links TRBV7-2 to TRBJ2-7; D not certain. The ends were cut back, 0 bases at V and 3 bases at J, with 6 bases in the middle. The CDR3 runs to 13 residues. The V gene's germline CDR1 is SGHTA and CDR2 FQGNSA. DNA of the CDR3: TGTGCCAGCAGCTTAGCTGGCCTCTACGAGCAGTACGTC. As protein: CASSLAGLYEQYV.

The chain links TRBV20-1 to TRBJ1-1; D not certain. The ends were cut back, 5 bases at V and 5 bases at J, with 9 bases in the middle. The length of the CDR3 is 11 residues. In germline, CDR1 is DFQATT, CDR2 SNEGSKA (reference sequence). The CDR3 spells CSAPLRTEAFF. In DNA, the CDR3 is TGCAGTGCTCCTTTAAGAACTGAAGCTTTCTTT.